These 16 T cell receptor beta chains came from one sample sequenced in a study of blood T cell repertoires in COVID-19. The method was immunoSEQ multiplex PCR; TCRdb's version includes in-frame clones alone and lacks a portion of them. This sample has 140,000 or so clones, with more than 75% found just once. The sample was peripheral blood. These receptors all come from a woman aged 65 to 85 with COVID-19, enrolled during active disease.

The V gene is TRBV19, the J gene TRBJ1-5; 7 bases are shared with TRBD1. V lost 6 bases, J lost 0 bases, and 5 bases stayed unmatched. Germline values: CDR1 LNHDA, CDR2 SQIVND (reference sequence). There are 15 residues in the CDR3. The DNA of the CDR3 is TGTGCCAGTAGCGAAGGGACAGTTAGCAATCAGCCCCAGCATTTT. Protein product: CASSEGTVSNQPQHF.

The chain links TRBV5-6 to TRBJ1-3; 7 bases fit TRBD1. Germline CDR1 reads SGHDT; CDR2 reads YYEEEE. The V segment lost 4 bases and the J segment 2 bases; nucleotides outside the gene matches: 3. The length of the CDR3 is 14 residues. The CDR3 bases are TGTGCCAGCAGCCTTGACAGGGCTGGAAACACCATATATTTT. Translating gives CASSLDRAGNTIYF.

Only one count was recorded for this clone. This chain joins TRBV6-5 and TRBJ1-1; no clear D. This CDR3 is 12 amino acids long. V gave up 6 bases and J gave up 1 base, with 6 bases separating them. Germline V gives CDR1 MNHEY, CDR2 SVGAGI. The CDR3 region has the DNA TGTGCCAGCAGGAGGCCGAACACTGAAGCTTTCTTT. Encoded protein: CASRRPNTEAFF.

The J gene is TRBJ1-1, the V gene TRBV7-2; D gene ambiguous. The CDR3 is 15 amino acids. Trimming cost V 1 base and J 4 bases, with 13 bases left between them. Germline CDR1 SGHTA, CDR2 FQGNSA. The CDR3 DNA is TGTGCCAGCAGCTTAGGAGGGCGGCTGGTCACTGAAGCTTTCTTT. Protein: CASSLGGRLVTEAFF.

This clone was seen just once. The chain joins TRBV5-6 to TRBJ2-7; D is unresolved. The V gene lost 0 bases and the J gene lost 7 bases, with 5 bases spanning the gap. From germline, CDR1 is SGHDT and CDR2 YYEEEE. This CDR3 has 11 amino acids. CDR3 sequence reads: CASSLVGEQYF. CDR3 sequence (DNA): TGTGCCAGCAGCTTGGTCGGGGAGCAGTACTTC.

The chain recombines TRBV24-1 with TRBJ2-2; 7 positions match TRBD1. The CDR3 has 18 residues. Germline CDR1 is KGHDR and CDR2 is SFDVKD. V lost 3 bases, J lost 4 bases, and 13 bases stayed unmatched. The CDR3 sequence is CATSDPTGEVVGTGELFF. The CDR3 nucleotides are TGTGCCACCAGTGATCCAACAGGGGAAGTGGTAGGCACCGGGGAGCTGTTTTTT.

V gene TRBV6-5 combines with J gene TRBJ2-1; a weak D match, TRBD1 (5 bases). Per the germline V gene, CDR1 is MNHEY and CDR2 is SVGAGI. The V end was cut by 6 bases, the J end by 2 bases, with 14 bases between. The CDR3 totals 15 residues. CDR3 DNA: TGTGCCAGCAGGCCCGGAGCAGGGCCCTACAATGAGCAGTTCTTC. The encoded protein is CASRPGAGPYNEQFF.

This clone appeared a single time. As DNA, the CDR3 is TGCAGCGTTGCGGACACCAATCAGCCCCAGCATTTT. Amino acids: CSVADTNQPQHF. The chain links TRBV29-1 to TRBJ1-5; D might be TRBD1 (5 bases). V was pared by 4 bases and J by 3 bases, with 7 bases between. This CDR3 contains 12 residues. CDR1 is SQVTM and CDR2 is ANQGSEA in the germline V gene.

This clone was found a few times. The CDR3 loop reads CASSGSGTGGEKLFF. CDR3 nucleotides: TGTGCCAGCAGCGGATCCGGGACAGGGGGGGAAAAACTGTTTTTT. V and J are TRBV9 and TRBJ1-4; 11 nucleotides match TRBD1. This CDR3 region has 15 residues. Trimming cost V 3 bases and J 8 bases; bases outside gene matches: 6. Germline lookup yields CDR1 SGDLS and CDR2 YYNGEE. The full variable domain, with the rest looked up from reference TRBV9 and TRBJ1-4, is DSGVTQTPKHLITATGQRVTLRCSPRSGDLSVYWYQQSLDQGLQFLIQYYNGEERAKGNILERFSAQQFPDLHSELNLSSLELGDSALYFCASSGSGTGGEKLFFGSGTQLSVL.

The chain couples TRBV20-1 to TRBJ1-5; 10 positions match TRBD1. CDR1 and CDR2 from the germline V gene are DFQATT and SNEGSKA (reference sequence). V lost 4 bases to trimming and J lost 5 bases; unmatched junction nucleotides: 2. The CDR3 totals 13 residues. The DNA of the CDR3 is TGCAGTGCTAATGACAGGGGGCATCAGCCCCAGCATTTT. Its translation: CSANDRGHQPQHF.

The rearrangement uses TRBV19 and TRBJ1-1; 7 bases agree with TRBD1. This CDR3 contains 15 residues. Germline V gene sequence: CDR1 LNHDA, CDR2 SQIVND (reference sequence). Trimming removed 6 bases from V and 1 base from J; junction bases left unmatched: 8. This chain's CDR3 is CASRPDRVGNTEAFF. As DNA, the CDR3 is TGTGCCAGTAGACCCGACAGGGTAGGGAACACTGAAGCTTTCTTT.

The CDR3 DNA reads TGTGCCAGCACCCCAGGGGGTAGCGGCCTTACGCAGTATTTT. This translates into CASTPGGSGLTQYF. The genes are TRBV6-5 and TRBJ2-3, with D tentatively TRBD1 (7 bases). Germline loops: CDR1 MNHEY, CDR2 SVGAGI. This CDR3 spans 14 amino acids. The V gene lost 7 bases and the J gene lost 8 bases, with 19 bases spanning the gap.

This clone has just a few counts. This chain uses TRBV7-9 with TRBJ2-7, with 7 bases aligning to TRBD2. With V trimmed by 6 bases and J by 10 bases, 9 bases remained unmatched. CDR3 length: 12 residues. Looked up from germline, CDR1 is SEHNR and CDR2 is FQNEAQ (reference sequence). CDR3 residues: CASRVGEGTQYF. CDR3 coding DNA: TGTGCCAGCAGAGTTGGGGAGGGGACTCAGTACTTC.

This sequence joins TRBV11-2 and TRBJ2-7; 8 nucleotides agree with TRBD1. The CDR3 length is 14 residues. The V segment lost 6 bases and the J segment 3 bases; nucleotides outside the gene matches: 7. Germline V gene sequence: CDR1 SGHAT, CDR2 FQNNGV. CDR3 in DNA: TGTGCCAGCAGTGACTTGGGACAGGTCTACGAGCAGTACTTC. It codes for CASSDLGQVYEQYF.

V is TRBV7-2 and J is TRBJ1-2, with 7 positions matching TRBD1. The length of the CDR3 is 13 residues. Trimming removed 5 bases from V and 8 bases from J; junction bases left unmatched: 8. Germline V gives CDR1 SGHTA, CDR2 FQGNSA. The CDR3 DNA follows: TGTGCCAGCAGCCTCCGGGACAGTCGGGGCTACACCTTC. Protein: CASSLRDSRGYTF.

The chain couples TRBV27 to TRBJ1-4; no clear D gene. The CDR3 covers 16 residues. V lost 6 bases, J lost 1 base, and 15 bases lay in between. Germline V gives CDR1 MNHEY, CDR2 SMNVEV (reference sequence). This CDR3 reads CASSTALPGTNEKLFF. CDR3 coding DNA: TGTGCCAGCAGCACTGCACTGCCGGGAACTAATGAAAAACTGTTTTTT.